A single sample is the source of the 8 T cell receptor beta chains below, sequenced in a study of Ad26.COV2.S vaccination and SARS-CoV-2 variants. Treatment denoted: 15 to 20 received Ad26.COV2.S at low or high dose, single or two shots; roughly five received placebo; per-sample allocation not given. Sampling took place 63 days after the first vaccine or placebo injection. TCRdb's copy holds only in-frame clones and misses some; the assay was immunoSEQ multiplex PCR. The sample comprises some 640,000 clones, roughly 90% of which are singletons, and approximately 1.5% rests with the top ten. The material was peripheral blood, obtained in a trial of Ad26.COV2.S vaccine versus placebo. Every receptor here comes from a person aged 18 to 65 who received the Ad26.COV2.S COVID-19 vaccine or a placebo.

The chain uses TRBV20-1 and TRBJ2-3, with a weak D call TRBD1 (6 bases). Germline assignment: CDR1 DFQATT and CDR2 SNEGSKA (reference sequence). CDR3 size: 11 residues. V lost 1 base and J lost 8, with 7 bases in between. The CDR3 region has the DNA TGCAGTGCTAGAGTAGGGGGTACGCAGTATTTT. Encoded protein: CSARVGGTQYF.

The chain links TRBV5-5 to TRBJ2-5, with 7 bases that match TRBD1. CDR3 length: 16 residues. Germline V CDR1 and CDR2: SGHKS, YYEKEE (reference sequence). The V and J ends lost 0 bases and 5 bases, in that order; junction bases with no gene match: 10. The CDR3 DNA sequence: TGTGCCAGCAGCTTGGTATATACGACAGGGTTGGAGACCCAGTACTTC. Residues: CASSLVYTTGLETQYF.

This chain joins TRBV6-5 and TRBJ1-1, with D possibly TRBD1 on 6 matching bases. V was cut by 6 bases and J by 5 bases, with 16 bases left in between. From germline, CDR1 is MNHEY and CDR2 SVGAGI. The CDR3 extends over 14 amino acids. The CDR3 region has the DNA TGTGCCAGCAGCCCACAGGGTAGGAGAACTGAAGCTTTCTTT. Its protein is CASSPQGRRTEAFF.

The chain is built from TRBV5-5 and TRBJ1-2; 7 nucleotides align to TRBD1. CDR1 SGHKS and CDR2 YYEKEE come from the germline V gene (reference sequence). The V and J ends lost 1 base and 8 bases, in that order; junction bases with no gene match: 8. The CDR3 is 14 residues long. CDR3 region: CASSLTGAAKGYTF. The CDR3 coding sequence is TGTGCCAGCAGCTTGACAGGGGCGGCGAAAGGCTACACCTTC.

The V call is TRBV5-6, the J call TRBJ1-3, with D possibly TRBD1 on 6 matching bases. Trimming left V 6 bases short and J 7 bases short, with 17 bases between. Germline V gives CDR1 SGHDT, CDR2 YYEEEE. This CDR3 is 14 amino acids long. In nucleotides, the CDR3 is TGTGCCAGCATTTCCGGACAGTGGGGGAACACCATATATTTT. As protein: CASISGQWGNTIYF.

V is TRBV27 and J is TRBJ1-1, with D hard to call. The CDR3 consists of 15 residues. Germline CDR1 and CDR2: MNHEY and SMNVEV (reference sequence). The germline V and J ends were trimmed by 3 bases and 1 base, with 12 bases remaining between them. CDR3 coding DNA: TGTGCCAGCAGTTTTCGGGGATATCAGAACACTGAAGCTTTCTTT. This translates into CASSFRGYQNTEAFF.

The V call is TRBV12-5, the J call TRBJ1-1, with D possibly being TRBD1 (6 bases). CDR1 and CDR2 (germline): LGHNT, FRNRAP. CDR3 length equals 13 residues. V was cut by 5 bases and J by 10 bases, with 17 bases left in between. As DNA, the CDR3 is TGTGCTAGTGGTATTGAGGGGACAAGGAGAGCTTTCTTT. It specifies CASGIEGTRRAFF.

The genes are TRBV9 and TRBJ2-5; D is unclear. This CDR3 is built from 13 residues. Germline V gene lookup returns CDR1 SGDLS and CDR2 YYNGEE. V lost 0 bases and J 5 bases, leaving 8 bases between the germline ends. The CDR3: CASSVDVLETQYF. Written as DNA, the CDR3 is TGTGCCAGCAGCGTAGACGTTTTGGAGACCCAGTACTTC.